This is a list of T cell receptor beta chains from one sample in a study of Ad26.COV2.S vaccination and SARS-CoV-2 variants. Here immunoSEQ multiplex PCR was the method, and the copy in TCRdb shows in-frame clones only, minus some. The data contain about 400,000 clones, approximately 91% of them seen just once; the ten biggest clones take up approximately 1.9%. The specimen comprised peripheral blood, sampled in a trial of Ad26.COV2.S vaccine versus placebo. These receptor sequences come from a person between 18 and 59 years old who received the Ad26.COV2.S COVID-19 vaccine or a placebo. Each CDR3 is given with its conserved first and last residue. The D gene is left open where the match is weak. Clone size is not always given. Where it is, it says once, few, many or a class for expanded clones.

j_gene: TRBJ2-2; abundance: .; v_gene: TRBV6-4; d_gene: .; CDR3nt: TGTGCCAGTTCCGGTGAGGGGGAGAACACCGGGGAGCTGTTTTTT; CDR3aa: CASSGEGENTGELFF
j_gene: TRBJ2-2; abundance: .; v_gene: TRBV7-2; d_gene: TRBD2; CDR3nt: TGTGCCAGCACCTGGACTAGCGGGAGCGCCGGGGAGCTGTTTTTT; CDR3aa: CASTWTSGSAGELFF
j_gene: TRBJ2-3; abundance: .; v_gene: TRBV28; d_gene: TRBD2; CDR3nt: TGTGCCAGCAGTTCGGCGACTAGCGGATGGTTGGAATCCACAGATACGCAGTATTTT; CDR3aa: CASSSATSGWLESTDTQYF
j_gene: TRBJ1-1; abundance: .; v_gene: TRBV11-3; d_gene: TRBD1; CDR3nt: TGTGCCAGCAGCCCACCCCCGGGGCGGACAGGGCCGAACACTGAAGCTTTCTTT; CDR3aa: CASSPPPGRTGPNTEAFF
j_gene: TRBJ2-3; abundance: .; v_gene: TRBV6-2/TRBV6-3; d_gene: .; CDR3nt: TGTGCCAGCAGCCTAGGGGATCCAGATACGCAGTATTTT; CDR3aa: CASSLGDPDTQYF
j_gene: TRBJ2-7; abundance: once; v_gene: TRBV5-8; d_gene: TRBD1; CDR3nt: TGTGCCAGCAGCCCACGGACAGGGCCCGCCTACGAGCAGTACTTC; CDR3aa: CASSPRTGPAYEQYF
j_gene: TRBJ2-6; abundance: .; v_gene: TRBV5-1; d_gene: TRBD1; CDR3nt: TGCGCCAGCAGCCCTCAGGGGGTAGCCAACGTCCTGACTTTC; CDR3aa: CASSPQGVANVLTF
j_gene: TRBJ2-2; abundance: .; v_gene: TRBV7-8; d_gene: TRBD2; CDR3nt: TGTGCCAGCAGCTTACGTCGGCCTAGCGGGAGTGTCGACACCGGGGAGCTGTTTTTT; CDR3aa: CASSLRRPSGSVDTGELFF
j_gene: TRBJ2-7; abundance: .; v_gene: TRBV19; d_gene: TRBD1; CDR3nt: TGTGCCAGCCAAACCGACAGGGGGTTCCCTTCTTACTTATACTACGAGCAGTACTTC; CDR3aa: CASQTDRGFPSYLYYEQYF
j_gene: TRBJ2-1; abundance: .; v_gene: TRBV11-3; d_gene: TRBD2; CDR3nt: TGTGCCAGCAGCTTACGGGAGGGCCACAGTGAGCAGTTCTTC; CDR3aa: CASSLREGHSEQFF
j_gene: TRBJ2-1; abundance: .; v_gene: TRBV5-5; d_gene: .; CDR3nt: TGTGCCAGCAGCTTGGGAGCGGGTTCCTACAATGAGCAGTTCTTC; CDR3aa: CASSLGAGSYNEQFF
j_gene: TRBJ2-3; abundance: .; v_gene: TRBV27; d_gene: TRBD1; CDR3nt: TGTGCCAGCAGCCTTCTCAACTTCCGGGACAGAAAGCATACGCAGTATTTT; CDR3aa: CASSLLNFRDRKHTQYF
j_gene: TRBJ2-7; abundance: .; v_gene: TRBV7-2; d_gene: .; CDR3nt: TGTGCCAGCAGCTTAGGTGCCAGGGCGCCCTACGAGCAGTACTTC; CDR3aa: CASSLGARAPYEQYF
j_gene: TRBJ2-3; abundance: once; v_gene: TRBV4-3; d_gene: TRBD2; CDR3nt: TGCGCCAGCAGCTCCGAATGGCGGGAGCCGTCAGATACGCAGTATTTT; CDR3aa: CASSSEWREPSDTQYF
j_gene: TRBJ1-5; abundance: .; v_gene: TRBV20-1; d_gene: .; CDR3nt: TGCAGTGCTAGTGAGGGCAATCAGCCCCAGCATTTT; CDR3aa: CSASEGNQPQHF
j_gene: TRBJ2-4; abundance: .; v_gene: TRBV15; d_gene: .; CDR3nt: TGTGCCACCAGCGGAGGGGTGGCCAAAAACATTCAGTACTTC; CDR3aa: CATSGGVAKNIQYF
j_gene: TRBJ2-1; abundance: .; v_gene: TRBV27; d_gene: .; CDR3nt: TGTGCCAGCAGTTTAGCCGCTCCTACAGTGCACAATGAGCAGTTCTTC; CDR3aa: CASSLAAPTVHNEQFF
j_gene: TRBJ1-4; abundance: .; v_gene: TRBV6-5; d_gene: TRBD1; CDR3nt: TGTGCCAGCAGTTACTCTATGACAGGGGGTTTTGAAAAACTGTTTTTT; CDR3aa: CASSYSMTGGFEKLFF
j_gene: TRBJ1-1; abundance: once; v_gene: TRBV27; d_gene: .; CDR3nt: TGTGCCAGCAGGGGGCTTAACACTGAAGCTTTCTTT; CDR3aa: CASRGLNTEAFF
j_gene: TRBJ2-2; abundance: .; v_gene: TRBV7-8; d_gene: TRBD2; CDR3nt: TGTGCCAGCAGCCAAGCGGGAGGAGCGACCGGGGAGCTGTTTTTT; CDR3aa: CASSQAGGATGELFF
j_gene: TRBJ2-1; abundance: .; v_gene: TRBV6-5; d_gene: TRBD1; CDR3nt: TGTGCCACCGAGGCGGGACAGGGGTACAATGAGCAGTTCTTC; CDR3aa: CATEAGQGYNEQFF
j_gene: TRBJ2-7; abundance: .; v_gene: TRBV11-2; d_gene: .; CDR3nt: TGTGCCAGCAGCTTATCGGGGGAGCAACGCTACGAGCAGTACTTC; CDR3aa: CASSLSGEQRYEQYF
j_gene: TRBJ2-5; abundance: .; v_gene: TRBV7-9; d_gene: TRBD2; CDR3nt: TGTGCCAGCAGCACTAGCGCCCAAGAGACCCAGTACTTC; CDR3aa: CASSTSAQETQYF
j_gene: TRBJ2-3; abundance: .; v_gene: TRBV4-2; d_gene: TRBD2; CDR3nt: TGTGCCAGCAGCCAAGATGGAGGGAGGGCGGCAGATACGCAGTATTTT; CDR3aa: CASSQDGGRAADTQYF
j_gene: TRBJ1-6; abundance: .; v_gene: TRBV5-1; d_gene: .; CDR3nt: TGCGCCAGCAGCTTCATCCAAGATAATTCACCCCTCCACTTT; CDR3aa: CASSFIQDNSPLHF
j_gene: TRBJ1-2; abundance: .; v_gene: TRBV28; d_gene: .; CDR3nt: TGTGCCAGCAGTTCTCAGTATGGCTACACCTTC; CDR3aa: CASSSQYGYTF
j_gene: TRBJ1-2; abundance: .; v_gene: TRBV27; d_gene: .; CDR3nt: TGTGCCACCGTCGACAGGACTAACTATGGCTACACCTTC; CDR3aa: CATVDRTNYGYTF
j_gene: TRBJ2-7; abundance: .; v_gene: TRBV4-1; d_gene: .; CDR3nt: TGCGCCAGCAGCCAACGACTCAACGGGCAGGGGACCCACGAGCAGTACTTC; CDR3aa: CASSQRLNGQGTHEQYF
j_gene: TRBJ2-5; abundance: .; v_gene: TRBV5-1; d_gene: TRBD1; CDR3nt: TGCGCCAGCAGCACCGGGACAGGGAAACAAGAGACCCAGTACTTC; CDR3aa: CASSTGTGKQETQYF
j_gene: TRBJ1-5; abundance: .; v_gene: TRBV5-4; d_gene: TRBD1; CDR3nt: TGTGCCAGCAGCTTGGGGGGACAGGGCGATCAGCCCCAGCATTTT; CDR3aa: CASSLGGQGDQPQHF
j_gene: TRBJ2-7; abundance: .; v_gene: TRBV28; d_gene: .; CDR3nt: TGTGCCAGCAGTTTACCCCCTTTCCACGAGCAGTACTTC; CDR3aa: CASSLPPFHEQYF
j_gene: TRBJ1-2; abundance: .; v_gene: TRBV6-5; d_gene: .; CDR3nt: TGTGCCACCACAGACCACTATGGCTACACCTTC; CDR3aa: CATTDHYGYTF
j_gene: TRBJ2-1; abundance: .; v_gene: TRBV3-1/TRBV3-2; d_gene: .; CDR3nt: TGTGCCAGCAGCCAATCCCGGAGCTCCTACAATGAGCAGTTCTTC; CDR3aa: CASSQSRSSYNEQFF
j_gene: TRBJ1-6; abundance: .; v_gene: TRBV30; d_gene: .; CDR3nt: TGTGCCTGGGACAGGCAAAATAATTCACCCCTCCACTTT; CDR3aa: CAWDRQNNSPLHF
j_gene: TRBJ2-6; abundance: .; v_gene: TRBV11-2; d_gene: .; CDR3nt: TGTGCCAGCAGATCAGGATCTGGGGCCAACGTCCTGACTTTC; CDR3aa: CASRSGSGANVLTF
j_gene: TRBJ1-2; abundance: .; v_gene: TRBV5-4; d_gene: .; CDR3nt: TGTGCCAGCAGCCGTTCCCAGGCGGGCTACACCTTC; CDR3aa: CASSRSQAGYTF
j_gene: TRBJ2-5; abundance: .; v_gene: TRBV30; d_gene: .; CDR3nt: TGTGCACACGGGAGTTCGGAGACCCAGTACTTC; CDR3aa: CAHGSSETQYF
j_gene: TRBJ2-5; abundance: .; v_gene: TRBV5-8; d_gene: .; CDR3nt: TGTGCCAGCACCAGGAACGCCCCAGAGACCCAGTACTTC; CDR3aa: CASTRNAPETQYF
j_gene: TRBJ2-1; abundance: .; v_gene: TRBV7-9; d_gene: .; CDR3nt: TGTGCCAGCAGCTTGGATGAGCAGTTCTTC; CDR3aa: CASSLDEQFF
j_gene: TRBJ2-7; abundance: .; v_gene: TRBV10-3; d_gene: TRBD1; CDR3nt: TGTGCCATCAGGAAAGATGACAGGGCCATCTCCTACGAGCAGTACTTC; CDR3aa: CAIRKDDRAISYEQYF
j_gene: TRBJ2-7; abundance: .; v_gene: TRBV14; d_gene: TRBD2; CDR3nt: TGTGCCAGCAGCCAAGGATCGGCGGGAGGCTCCTACGAGCAGTACTTC; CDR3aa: CASSQGSAGGSYEQYF
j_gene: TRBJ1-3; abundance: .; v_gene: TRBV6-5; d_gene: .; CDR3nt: TGTGCCGCGGGGCGGGACGGAAACACCATATATTTT; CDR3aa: CAAGRDGNTIYF
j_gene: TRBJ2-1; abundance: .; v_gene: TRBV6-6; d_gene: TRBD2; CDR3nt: TGTGCCAGCAGAGCCCTAGCGGGAGGTTATGAGCAGTTCTTC; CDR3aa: CASRALAGGYEQFF
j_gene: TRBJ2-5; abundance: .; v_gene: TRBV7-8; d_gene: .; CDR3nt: TGTGCCAGCAGCTTTAGAGGTGATGGGAAAGAGACCCAGTACTTC; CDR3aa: CASSFRGDGKETQYF
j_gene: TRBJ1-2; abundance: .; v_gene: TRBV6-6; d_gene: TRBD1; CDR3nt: TGTGCCAGCAAAGAGGGACAGATCTATGGCTACACCTTC; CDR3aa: CASKEGQIYGYTF
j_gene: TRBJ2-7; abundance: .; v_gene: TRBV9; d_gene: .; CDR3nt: TGTGCCAGCAGCAACTTGTACGAGCAGTACTTC; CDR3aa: CASSNLYEQYF
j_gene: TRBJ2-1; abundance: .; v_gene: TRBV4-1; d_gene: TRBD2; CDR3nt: TGCGCCAGCAGCCAAGACGAGACTTGGGTAGCGGGAGAGAATGAGCAGTTCTTC; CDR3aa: CASSQDETWVAGENEQFF
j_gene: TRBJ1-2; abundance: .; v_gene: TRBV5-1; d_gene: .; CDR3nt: TGCGCCAGCAGCTTGGCCGAGGGATACTATGGCTACACCTTC; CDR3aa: CASSLAEGYYGYTF
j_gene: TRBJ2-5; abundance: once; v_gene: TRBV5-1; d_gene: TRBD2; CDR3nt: TGCGCCAGCAGCTTGGGTAGCGGGAGTAGCTTCGAGACCCAGTACTTC; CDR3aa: CASSLGSGSSFETQYF
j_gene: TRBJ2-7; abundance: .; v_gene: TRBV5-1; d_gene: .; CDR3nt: TGCGCCAGCAGCTTTGGCCCGACCTACGAGCAGTACTTC; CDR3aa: CASSFGPTYEQYF
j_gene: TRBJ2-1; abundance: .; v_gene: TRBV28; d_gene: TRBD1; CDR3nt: TGTGCCAGCAGTTCGCCGTTGCGCAGGGGGAGAGATGAGCAGTTCTTC; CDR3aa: CASSSPLRRGRDEQFF
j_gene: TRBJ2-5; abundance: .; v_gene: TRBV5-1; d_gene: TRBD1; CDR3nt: TGCGCCAGCAGCCATGGGACAGGGCGCGGAGAGACCCAGTACTTC; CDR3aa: CASSHGTGRGETQYF
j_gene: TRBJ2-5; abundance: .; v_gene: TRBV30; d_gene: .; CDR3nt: TGTGCCTGGACGAGGGGTCAAGAGACCCAGTACTTC; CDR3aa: CAWTRGQETQYF
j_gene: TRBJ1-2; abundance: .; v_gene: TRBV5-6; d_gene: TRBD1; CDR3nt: TGTGCCAGCAGCTCCGGGACAGCGTATGGCTACACCTTC; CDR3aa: CASSSGTAYGYTF
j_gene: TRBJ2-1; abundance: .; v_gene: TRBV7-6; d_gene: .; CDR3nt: TGTGCCAGCAGCTTAGCAACCGAGCGGGCGTCCTACAATGAGCAGTTCTTC; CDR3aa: CASSLATERASYNEQFF
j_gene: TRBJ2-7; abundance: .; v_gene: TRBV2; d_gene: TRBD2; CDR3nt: TGTGCCAGCAGTTCTGGGACTAGCGGGGGGGGGCTCGAGCAGTACTTC; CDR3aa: CASSSGTSGGGLEQYF
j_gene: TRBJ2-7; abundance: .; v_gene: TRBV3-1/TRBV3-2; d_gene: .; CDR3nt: TGTGCCAGCAGCCTAGATGGCGAGCAGTACTTC; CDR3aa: CASSLDGEQYF